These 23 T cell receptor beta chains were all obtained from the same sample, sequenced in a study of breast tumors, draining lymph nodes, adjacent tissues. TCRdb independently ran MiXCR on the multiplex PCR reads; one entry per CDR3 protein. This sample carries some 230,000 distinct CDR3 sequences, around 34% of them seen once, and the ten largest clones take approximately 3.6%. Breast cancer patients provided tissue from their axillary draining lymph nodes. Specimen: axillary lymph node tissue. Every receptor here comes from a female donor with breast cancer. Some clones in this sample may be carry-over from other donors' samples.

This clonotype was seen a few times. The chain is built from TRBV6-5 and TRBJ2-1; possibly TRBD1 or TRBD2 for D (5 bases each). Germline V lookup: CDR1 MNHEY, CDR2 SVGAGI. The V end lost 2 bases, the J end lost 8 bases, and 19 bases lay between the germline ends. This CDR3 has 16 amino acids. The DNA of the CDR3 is TGTGCCAGCAGTTACCGCCCTGGGACCCCTAGCCATGAGCAGTTCTTC. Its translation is CASSYRPGTPSHEQFF.

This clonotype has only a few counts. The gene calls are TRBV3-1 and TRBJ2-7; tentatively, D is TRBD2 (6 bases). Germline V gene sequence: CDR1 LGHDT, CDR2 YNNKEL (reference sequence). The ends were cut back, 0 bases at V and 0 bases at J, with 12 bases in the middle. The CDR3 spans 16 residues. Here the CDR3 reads CASSQDRAGLSYEQYF. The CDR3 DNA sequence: TGTGCCAGCAGCCAAGATAGAGCGGGTCTCTCCTACGAGCAGTACTTC.

The CDR3 region has the DNA TGCAGTGCTAGAGAACGACAGGGGGTGGAGACCCAGTACTTC. Amino acid sequence: CSARERQGVETQYF. The genes are TRBV20-1 and TRBJ2-5; 9 bases align to TRBD1. CDR3 size: 14 residues. Germline V gene lookup returns CDR1 DFQATT and CDR2 SNEGSKA (reference sequence). V lost 0 bases, J lost 5 bases, and 4 bases stayed unmatched.

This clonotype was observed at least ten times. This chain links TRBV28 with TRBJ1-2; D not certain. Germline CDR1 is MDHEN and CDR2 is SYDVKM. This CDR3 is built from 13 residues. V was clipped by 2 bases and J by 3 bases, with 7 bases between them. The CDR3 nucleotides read TGTGCCAGCAGTTTAATGGTGGACTATGGCTACACCTTC. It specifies CASSLMVDYGYTF.

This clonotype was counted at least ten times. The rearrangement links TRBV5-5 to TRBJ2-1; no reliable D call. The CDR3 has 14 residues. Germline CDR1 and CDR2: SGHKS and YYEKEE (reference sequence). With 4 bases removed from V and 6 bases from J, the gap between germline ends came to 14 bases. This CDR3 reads CASSAALLVNEQFF. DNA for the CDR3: TGTGCCAGCAGCGCGGCGCTCTTGGTCAATGAGCAGTTCTTC. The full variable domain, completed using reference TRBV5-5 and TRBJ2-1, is DAGVTQSPTHLIKTRGQQVTLRCSPISGHKSVSWYQQVLGQGPQFIFQYYEKEERGRGNFPDRFSARQFPNYSSELNVNALLLGDSALYLCASSAALLVNEQFFGPGTRLTVL.

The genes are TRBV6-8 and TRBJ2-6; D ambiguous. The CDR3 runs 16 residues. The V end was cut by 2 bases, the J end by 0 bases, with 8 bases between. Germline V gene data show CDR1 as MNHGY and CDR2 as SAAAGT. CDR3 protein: CASSYTYSSGANVLTF. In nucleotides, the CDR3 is TGTGCCAGCAGTTACACTTACTCCTCTGGGGCCAACGTCCTGACTTTC.

The CDR3 DNA reads as TGTGCCAGCAGCTTAGAGTCGGGACAGGGAGTAGGAGAGCAGTACTTC. Amino acid sequence: CASSLESGQGVGEQYF. The V gene is TRBV7-9, the J gene TRBJ2-7; 9 nucleotides line up with TRBD1. The CDR3 is 16 amino acids. Germline V CDR1 and CDR2: SEHNR, FQNEAQ (reference sequence). With V trimmed by 1 base and J by 7 bases, 11 bases remained unmatched.

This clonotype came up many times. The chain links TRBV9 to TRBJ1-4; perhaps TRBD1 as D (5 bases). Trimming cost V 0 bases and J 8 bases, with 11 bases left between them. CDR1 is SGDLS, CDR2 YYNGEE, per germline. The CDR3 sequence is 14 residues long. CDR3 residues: CASSVAGGNEKLFF. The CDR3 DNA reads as TGTGCCAGCAGCGTAGCCGGGGGGAACGAAAAACTGTTTTTT.

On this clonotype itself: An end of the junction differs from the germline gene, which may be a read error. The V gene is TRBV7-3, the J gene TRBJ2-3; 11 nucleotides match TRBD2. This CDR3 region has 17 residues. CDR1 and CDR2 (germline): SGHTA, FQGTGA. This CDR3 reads CASSPKTSGDSTDPQYF. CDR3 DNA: TGTGCCAGCAGCCCGAAGACTAGCGGGGATAGCACAGATCCGCAGTATTTT.

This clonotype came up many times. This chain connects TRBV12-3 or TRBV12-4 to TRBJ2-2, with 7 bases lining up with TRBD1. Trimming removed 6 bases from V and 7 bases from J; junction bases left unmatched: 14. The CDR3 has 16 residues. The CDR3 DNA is TGTGCCAGCAGCCCATTAAGCAGACAGGGTAGCGGGGAGCTGTTTTTT. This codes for CASSPLSRQGSGELFF.

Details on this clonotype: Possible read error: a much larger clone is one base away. CDR3 residues: CASSHRQGTGNTTYF. The CDR3, as DNA: TGTGCCAGCAGCCATAGACAGGGGACGGGAAACACCACATATTTT. The V and J genes are TRBV14 and TRBJ1-3, with 8 bases matching TRBD1. The CDR3 totals 15 residues. CDR1 is SGHDN and CDR2 is FVKESK in the germline V gene.

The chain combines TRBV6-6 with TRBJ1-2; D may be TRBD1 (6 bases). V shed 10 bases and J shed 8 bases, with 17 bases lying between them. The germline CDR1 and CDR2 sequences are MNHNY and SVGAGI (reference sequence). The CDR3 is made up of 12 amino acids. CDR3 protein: CATRRTAYGYTF. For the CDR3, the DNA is TGTGCCACCCGGCGGACAGCCTACGGCTACACCTTC.

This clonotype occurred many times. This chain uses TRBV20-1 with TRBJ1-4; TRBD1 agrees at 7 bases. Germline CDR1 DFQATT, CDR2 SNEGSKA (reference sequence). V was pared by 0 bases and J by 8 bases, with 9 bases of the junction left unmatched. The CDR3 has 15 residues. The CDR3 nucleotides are TGCAGTGCTAGAGATGGTCAGGGGGGCGGCGAAAAACTGTTTTTT. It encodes CSARDGQGGGEKLFF.

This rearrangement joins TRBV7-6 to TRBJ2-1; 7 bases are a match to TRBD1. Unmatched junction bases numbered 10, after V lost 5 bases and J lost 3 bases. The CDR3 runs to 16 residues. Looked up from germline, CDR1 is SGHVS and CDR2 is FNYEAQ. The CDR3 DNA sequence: TGTGCCAGCAGCGAGGGACAGAACTATGGCTACAATGAGCAGTTCTTC. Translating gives CASSEGQNYGYNEQFF.

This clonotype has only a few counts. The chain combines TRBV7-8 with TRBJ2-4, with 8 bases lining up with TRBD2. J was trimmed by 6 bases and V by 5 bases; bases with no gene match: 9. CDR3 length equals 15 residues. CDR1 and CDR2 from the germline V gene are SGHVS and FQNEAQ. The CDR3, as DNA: TGTGCCAGCAGCCCCGAGGGACTAGTTGTAAACATTCAGTACTTC. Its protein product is CASSPEGLVVNIQYF. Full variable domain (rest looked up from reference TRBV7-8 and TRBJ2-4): GAGVSQSPRYKVAKRGQDVALRCDPISGHVSLFWYQQALGQGPEFLTYFQNEAQLDKSGLPSDRFFAERPEGSVSTLKIQRTQQEDSAVYLCASSPEGLVVNIQYFGAGTRLSVL.

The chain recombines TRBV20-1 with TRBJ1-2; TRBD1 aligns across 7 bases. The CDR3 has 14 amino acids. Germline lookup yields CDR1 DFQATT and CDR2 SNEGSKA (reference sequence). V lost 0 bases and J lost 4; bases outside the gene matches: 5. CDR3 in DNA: TGCAGTGCTAGAGACAGGGGACAGTCCTATGGCTACACCTTC. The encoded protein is CSARDRGQSYGYTF.

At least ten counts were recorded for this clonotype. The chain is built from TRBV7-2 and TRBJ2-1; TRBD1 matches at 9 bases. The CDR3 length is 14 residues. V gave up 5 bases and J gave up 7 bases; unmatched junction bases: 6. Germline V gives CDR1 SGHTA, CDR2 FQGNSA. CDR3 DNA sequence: TGTGCCAGCAGCGTACGGACAGGGGTGAATGAGCAGTTCTTC. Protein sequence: CASSVRTGVNEQFF.

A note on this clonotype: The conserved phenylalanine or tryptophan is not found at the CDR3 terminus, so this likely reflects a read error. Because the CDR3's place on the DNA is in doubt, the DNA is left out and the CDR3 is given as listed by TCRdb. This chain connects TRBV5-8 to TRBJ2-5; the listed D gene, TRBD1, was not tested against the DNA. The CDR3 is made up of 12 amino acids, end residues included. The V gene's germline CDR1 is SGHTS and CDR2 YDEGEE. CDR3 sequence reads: CASSFRRTQGNY.

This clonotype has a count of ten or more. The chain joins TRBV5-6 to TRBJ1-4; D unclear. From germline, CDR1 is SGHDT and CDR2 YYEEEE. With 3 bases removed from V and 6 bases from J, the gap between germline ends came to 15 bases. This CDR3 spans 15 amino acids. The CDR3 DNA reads TGTGCCAGCAGCTGGTACAGTAGGCAGGATGAAAAACTGTTTTTT. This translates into CASSWYSRQDEKLFF.

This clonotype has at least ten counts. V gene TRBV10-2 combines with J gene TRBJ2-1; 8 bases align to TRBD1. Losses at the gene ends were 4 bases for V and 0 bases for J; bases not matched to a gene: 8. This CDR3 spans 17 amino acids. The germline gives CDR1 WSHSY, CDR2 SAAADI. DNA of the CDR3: TGCGCCAGCAGTGGTGACAGGGGAAAACTCTCCTACAATGAGCAGTTCTTC. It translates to CASSGDRGKLSYNEQFF.

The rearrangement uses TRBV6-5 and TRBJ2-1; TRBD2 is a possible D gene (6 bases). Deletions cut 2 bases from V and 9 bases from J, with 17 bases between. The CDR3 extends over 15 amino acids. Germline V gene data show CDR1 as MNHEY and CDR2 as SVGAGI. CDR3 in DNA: TGTGCCAGCAGTTACGGGGGGACTCGAGGGGCTGAGCAGTTCTTC. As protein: CASSYGGTRGAEQFF.

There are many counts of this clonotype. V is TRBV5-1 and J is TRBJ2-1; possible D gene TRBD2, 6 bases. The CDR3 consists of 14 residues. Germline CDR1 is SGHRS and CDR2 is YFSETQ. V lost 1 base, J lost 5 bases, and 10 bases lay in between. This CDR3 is CASSLRTKNNEQFF. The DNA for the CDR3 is TGCGCCAGCAGCTTGCGGACTAAAAACAATGAGCAGTTCTTC. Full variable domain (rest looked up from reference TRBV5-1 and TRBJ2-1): KAGVTQTPRYLIKTRGQQVTLSCSPISGHRSVSWYQQTPGQGLQFLFEYFSETQRNKGNFPGRFSGRQFSNSRSEMNVSTLELGDSALYLCASSLRTKNNEQFFGPGTRLTVL.

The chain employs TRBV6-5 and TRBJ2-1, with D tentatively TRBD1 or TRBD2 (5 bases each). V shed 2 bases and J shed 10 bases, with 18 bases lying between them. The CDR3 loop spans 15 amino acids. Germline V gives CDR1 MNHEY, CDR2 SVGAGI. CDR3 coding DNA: TGTGCCAGCAGTTACGGGACGGAGAAGATCAAGGAGCAGTTCTTC. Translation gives CASSYGTEKIKEQFF.